The clone carrying this TCR beta chain has ten or more counts. Its specificity is not known. The data were taken from a study of regulatory T cells in long-lasting Graves disease. Broader study findings: Persistent Graves' patients possessed reduced TCR diversity relative to recently diagnosed ones. Results may be inaccurate due to the small sample size. There was favoring of TRBV28, TRBJ1-2 and TRBJ2-5 in persistent disease.

Time point: persistent/refractory GD, antithyroid drugs over 5 years with positive TRAb. The TCR library was prepared using RNA isolated from PBMCs. CDR1 and CDR2 (germline): SNHLY, FYNNEI. V was shortened by 0 bases and J by 8 bases, with 10 bases between the two germline ends. This CDR3 region has 13 residues. Arm-PCR of CDR3 regions and iRepertoire HTBI primers were the basis on which TCR beta libraries were built. TCRdb re-called the multiplex PCR reads through MiXCR, storing one row per CDR3 protein. This sample has around 450,000 distinct CDR3 sequences, with 20% to 25% found just once. The chain is built from TRBV2 and TRBJ2-5; TRBD2 might be the D (5 bases). The TCR sequence derives from a female donor with Graves disease. Sequenced material: peripheral blood mononuclear cells (PBMCs), taken when the disease was refractory, from a patient treated with antithyroid drugs. In DNA, the CDR3 is TGTGCCAGCAGTGAAGCGGACTTGGTTACCCAGTACTTC. This codes for CASSEADLVTQYF.